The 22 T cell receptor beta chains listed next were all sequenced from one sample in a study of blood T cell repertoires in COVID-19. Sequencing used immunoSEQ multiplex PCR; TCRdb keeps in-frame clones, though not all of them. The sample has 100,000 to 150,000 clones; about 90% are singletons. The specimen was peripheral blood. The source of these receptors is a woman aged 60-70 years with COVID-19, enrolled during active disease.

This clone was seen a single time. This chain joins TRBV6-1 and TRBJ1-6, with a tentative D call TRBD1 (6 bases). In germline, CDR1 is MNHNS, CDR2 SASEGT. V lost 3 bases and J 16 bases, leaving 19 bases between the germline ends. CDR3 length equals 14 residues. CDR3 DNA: TGTGCCAGCAGTGACAGCCGTAGATTTACAGGGCTCCACTTT. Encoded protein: CASSDSRRFTGLHF.

Here the CDR3 DNA reads TGTGCCATCAGTGCGGGGACAGGGGCCGAGCAGTACTTC. Translated: CAISAGTGAEQYF. The chain uses TRBV10-3 and TRBJ2-7; 10 bases match TRBD1. Germline V lookup: CDR1 ENHRY, CDR2 SYGVKD. Trimming cost V 4 bases and J 6 bases; bases outside gene matches: 3. The CDR3 covers 13 residues.

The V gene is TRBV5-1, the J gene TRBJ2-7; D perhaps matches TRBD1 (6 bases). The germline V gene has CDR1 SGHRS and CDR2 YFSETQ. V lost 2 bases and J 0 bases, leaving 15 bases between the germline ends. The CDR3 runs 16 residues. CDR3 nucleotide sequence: TGCGCCAGCAGCTTTGGTCCCGACAGGAGCTCCTACGAGCAGTACTTC. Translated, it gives CASSFGPDRSSYEQYF.

CDR3 amino acids: CASSLGAGGAFF. CDR3 coding DNA: TGCGCCAGCAGCTTGGGGGCAGGGGGAGCTTTCTTT. The chain carries TRBV5-1 and TRBJ1-1, with TRBD1 matching over 7 bases. There are 12 residues in the CDR3. The V segment lost 0 bases and the J segment 10 bases; nucleotides outside the gene matches: 3. From germline, CDR1 is SGHRS and CDR2 YFSETQ.

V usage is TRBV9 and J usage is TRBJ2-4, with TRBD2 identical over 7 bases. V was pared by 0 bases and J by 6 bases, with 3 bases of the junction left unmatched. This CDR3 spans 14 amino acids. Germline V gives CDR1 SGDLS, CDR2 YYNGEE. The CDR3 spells CASSVGGGTNIQYF. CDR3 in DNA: TGTGCCAGCAGCGTAGGGGGAGGGACAAACATTCAGTACTTC.

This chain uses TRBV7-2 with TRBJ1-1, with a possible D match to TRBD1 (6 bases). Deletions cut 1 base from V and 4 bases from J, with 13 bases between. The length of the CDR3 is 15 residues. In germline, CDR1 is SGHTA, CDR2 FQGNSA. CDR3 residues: CASSLVLRGGTEAFF. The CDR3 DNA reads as TGTGCCAGCAGCTTAGTCTTGAGAGGGGGCACTGAAGCTTTCTTT. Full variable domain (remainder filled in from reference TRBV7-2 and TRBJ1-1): GAGVSQSPSNKVTEKGKDVELRCDPISGHTALYWYRQSLGQGLEFLIYFQGNSAPDKSGLPSDRFSAERTGGSVSTLTIQRTQQEDSAVYLCASSLVLRGGTEAFFGQGTRLTVV.

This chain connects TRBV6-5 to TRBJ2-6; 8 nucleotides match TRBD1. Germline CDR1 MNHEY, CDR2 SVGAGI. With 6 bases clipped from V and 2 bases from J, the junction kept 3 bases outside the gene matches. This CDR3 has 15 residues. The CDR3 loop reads CASSSRGPGANVLTF. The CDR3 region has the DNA TGTGCCAGCAGCTCCAGGGGGCCTGGGGCCAACGTCCTGACTTTC.

The CDR3 reads CASSQGTGSSGYTF. The CDR3 DNA follows: TGTGCCAGCAGCCAAGGAACGGGGTCCAGTGGCTACACCTTC. The chain joins TRBV3-1 (or the pseudogene TRBV3-2) to TRBJ1-2; no clear D gene. The CDR3 runs 14 residues. V was pared by 1 base and J by 7 bases, with 13 bases between. Germline V gene sequence: CDR1 LGHDT, CDR2 YNNKEL (reference sequence).

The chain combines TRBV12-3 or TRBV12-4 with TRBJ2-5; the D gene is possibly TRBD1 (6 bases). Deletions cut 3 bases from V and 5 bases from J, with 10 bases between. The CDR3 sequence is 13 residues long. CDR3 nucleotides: TGTGCCAGCAGTTTTCAGGGGTTGGAGACCCAGTACTTC. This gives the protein CASSFQGLETQYF.

This CDR3 is CASSDRGISDRGSYGYTF. DNA of the CDR3: TGTGCCAGCAGTGACCGAGGGATCTCAGACAGGGGATCTTACGGCTACACCTTC. The J gene is TRBJ1-2, the V gene TRBV6-1, with 8 bases identical to TRBD1. The V gene's germline CDR1 is MNHNS and CDR2 SASEGT. The CDR3 length is 18 residues. The V gene end was trimmed by 3 bases and the J gene end by 8 bases; junction bases not matched to a gene: 20.

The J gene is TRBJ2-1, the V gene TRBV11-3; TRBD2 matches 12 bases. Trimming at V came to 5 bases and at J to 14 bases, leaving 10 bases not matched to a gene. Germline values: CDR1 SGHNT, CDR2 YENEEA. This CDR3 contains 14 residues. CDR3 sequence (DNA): TGTGCCAGCAGCCGCAATCCTAGCGGGGGGGCTGAGTTCTTC. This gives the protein CASSRNPSGGAEFF.

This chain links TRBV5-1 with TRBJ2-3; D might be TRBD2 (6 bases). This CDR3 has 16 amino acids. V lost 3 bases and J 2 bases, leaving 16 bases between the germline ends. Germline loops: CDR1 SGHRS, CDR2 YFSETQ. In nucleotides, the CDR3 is TGCGCCAGCAGCTGGAGGGCGGAGTTCCTCACAGATACGCAGTATTTT. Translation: CASSWRAEFLTDTQYF.

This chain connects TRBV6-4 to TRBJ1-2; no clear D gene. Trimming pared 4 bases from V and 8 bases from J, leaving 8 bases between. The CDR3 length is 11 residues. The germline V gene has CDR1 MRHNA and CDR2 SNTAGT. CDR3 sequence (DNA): TGTGCCAGCAGTGCCGAGAAGGGCTACACCTTC. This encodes CASSAEKGYTF.

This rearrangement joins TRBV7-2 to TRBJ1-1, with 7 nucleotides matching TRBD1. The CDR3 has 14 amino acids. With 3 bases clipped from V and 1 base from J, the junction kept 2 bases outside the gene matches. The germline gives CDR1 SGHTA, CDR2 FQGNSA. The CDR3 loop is CASSFRGANTEAFF. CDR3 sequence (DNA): TGTGCCAGCAGCTTCAGGGGGGCGAACACTGAAGCTTTCTTT.

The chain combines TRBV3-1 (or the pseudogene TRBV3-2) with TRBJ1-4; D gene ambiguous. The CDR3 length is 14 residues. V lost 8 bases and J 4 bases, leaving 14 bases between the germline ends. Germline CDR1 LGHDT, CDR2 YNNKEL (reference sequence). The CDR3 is CASGSWGVNEKLFF. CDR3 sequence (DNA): TGTGCCAGCGGGTCTTGGGGAGTTAATGAAAAACTGTTTTTT.

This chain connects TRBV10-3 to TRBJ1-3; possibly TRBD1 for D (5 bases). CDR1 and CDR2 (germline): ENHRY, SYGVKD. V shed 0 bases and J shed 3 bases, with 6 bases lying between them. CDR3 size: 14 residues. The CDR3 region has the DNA TGTGCCATCAGTGAGTCCAGGGATGGAAACACCATATATTTT. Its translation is CAISESRDGNTIYF.

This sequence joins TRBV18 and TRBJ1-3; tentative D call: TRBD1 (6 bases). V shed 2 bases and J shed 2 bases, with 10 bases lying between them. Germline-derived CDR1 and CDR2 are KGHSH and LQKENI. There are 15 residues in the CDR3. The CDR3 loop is CASSPGQTAGNTIYF. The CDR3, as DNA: TGTGCCAGCTCACCAGGACAGACCGCTGGAAACACCATATATTTT.

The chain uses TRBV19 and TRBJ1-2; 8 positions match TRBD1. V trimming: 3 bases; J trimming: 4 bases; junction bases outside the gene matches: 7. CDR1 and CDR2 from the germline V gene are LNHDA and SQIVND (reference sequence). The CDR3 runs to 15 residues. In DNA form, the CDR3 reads TGTGCCAGTAGTATTGGGGGACAGGCCGCCTATGGCTACACCTTC. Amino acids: CASSIGGQAAYGYTF. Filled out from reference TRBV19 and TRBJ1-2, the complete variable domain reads DGGITQSPKYLFRKEGQNVTLSCEQNLNHDAMYWYRQDPGQGLRLIYYSQIVNDFQKGDIAEGYSVSREKKESFPLTVTSAQKNPTAFYLCASSIGGQAAYGYTFGSGTRLTVV.

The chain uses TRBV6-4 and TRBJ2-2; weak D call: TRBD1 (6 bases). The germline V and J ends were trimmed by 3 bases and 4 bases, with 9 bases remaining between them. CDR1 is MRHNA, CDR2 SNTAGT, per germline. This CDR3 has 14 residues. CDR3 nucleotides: TGTGCCAGCAGTGATCAAGGGGGCACCGGGGAGCTGTTTTTT. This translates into CASSDQGGTGELFF.

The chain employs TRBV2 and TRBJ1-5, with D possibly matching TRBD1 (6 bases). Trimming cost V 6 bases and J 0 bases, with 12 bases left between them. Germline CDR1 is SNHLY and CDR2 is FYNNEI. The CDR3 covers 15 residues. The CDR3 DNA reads TGTGCCAGCAGACTGGACAGCCCTAGCAATCAGCCCCAGCATTTT. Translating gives CASRLDSPSNQPQHF.

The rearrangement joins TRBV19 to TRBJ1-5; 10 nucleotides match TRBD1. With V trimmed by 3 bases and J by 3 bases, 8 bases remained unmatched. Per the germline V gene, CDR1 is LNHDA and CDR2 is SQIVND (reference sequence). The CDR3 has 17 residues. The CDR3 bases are TGTGCCAGTAGTATCCTAGACAGGGGGCTAAACAATCAGCCCCAGCATTTT. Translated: CASSILDRGLNNQPQHF.

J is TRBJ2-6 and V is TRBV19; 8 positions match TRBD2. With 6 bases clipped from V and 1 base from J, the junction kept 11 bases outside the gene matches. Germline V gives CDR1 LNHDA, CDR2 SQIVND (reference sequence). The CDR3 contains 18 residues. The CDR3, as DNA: TGTGCCAGTAGCTTCTTCGGGAGGGCCCAGTCTGGGGCCAACGTCCTGACTTTC. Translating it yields CASSFFGRAQSGANVLTF.